A single sample gave rise to the 11 T cell receptor beta chains below, sequenced in a study of shared clonotypes between healthy human individuals. TCRdb's table, derived via immunoSEQ multiplex PCR, lists solely in-frame clones and lacks some. The table lists approximately 350,000 clones, roughly 96% of them singletons, with about 0.32% in the top ten. The sample taken for sequencing was memory CD8+ T cells sorted from blood. Described subset: CD45RO+ cells pooled with CCR7-negative TemRA cells. These receptors all come from a man aged 25-45 years in good health.

The chain employs TRBV28 and TRBJ1-2, with D possibly matching TRBD1 (5 bases). CDR3 size: 14 residues. Germline loops: CDR1 MDHEN, CDR2 SYDVKM. V was clipped by 3 bases and J by 4 bases, with 12 bases between them. As DNA, the CDR3 is TGTGCCAGCAGTTTGGGTGGCAGGGTCTATGGCTACACCTTC. Translating it yields CASSLGGRVYGYTF.

The chain uses TRBV21-1 and TRBJ2-3. TRBV21-1 is given as a pseudogene. The CDR3 is 11 amino acids. CDR3 nucleotide sequence: TGTGCCGGTCTCGTCACAGATACGCAGTATTTT. Residues: CAGLVTDTQYF.

The chain is built from TRBV6-5 and TRBJ2-7, with D hard to call. The CDR3 contains 15 residues. The germline V gene encodes CDR1 MNHEY and CDR2 SVGAGI. V lost 3 bases to trimming and J lost 2 bases, with 14 bases between them. Written as DNA, the CDR3 is TGTGCCAGCAGTTATTCACCGGTAGGGCCCTACGAGCAGTACTTC. Translated, it gives CASSYSPVGPYEQYF.

This chain connects TRBV27 to TRBJ2-1; a possible D gene is TRBD1 (5 bases). Trimming shortened V by 2 bases and J by 10 bases, and 12 bases separated the two germline ends. The germline CDR1 and CDR2 sequences are MNHEY and SMNVEV (reference sequence). The CDR3 totals 13 residues. CDR3 amino acids: CASSLIDRREQFF. The CDR3 DNA reads as TGTGCCAGCAGTTTAATAGACAGACGGGAGCAGTTCTTC.

This sequence joins TRBV28 and TRBJ2-2; D is perhaps TRBD2 (7 bases). Per germline, CDR1 MDHEN and CDR2 SYDVKM. Trimming removed 3 bases at V and 5 bases at J, with 19 bases between. The CDR3 runs to 17 residues. The CDR3 protein is CASSFRAGAMDTGELFF. Written as DNA, the CDR3 is TGTGCCAGCAGTTTCCGTGCGGGGGCTATGGATACCGGGGAGCTGTTTTTT.

The CDR3 DNA reads as TGTGCCAGCAGCTTAGGACTCTTCTATGGCTACACCTTC. Its translation is CASSLGLFYGYTF. V is TRBV7-9 and J is TRBJ1-2; no clear D gene. V shed 1 base and J shed 4 bases, with 7 bases lying between them. Per germline, CDR1 SEHNR and CDR2 FQNEAQ (reference sequence). The CDR3 is 13 residues long.

V and J are TRBV6-1 and TRBJ1-1, with TRBD1 as a possible D gene (5 bases). From germline, CDR1 is MNHNS and CDR2 SASEGT. This CDR3 spans 13 amino acids. The ends were cut back, 6 bases at V and 0 bases at J, with 8 bases in the middle. The CDR3 loop is CASSRQMNTEAFF. The DNA of the CDR3 is TGTGCCAGCAGCCGACAGATGAACACTGAAGCTTTCTTT.

This clone appeared a single time. The chain combines TRBV19 with TRBJ2-2; D tentatively reads TRBD1 or TRBD2 (7 bases each). The CDR3 has 15 residues. The germline V and J ends were trimmed by 10 bases and 7 bases, with 22 bases remaining between them. Per the germline V gene, CDR1 is LNHDA and CDR2 is SQIVND (reference sequence). Here the CDR3 reads CATSQWGRGGGELFF. The CDR3 region has the DNA TGTGCCACCTCCCAATGGGGCAGGGGGGGCGGGGAGCTGTTTTTT.

The V call is TRBV11-2, the J call TRBJ2-7; 11 bases agree with TRBD2. Germline values: CDR1 SGHAT, CDR2 FQNNGV. The CDR3 covers 15 residues. V lost 5 bases and J lost 3; bases outside the gene matches: 6. The CDR3 reads CASSEHTSGSYEQYF. Here the CDR3 DNA reads TGTGCCAGCAGCGAGCACACTAGCGGGAGCTACGAGCAGTACTTC.

The chain employs TRBV6-1 and TRBJ2-7; D perhaps matches TRBD2 (6 bases). CDR3 length: 15 amino acids. The V gene's germline CDR1 is MNHNS and CDR2 SASEGT. Trimming stripped 6 bases from V and 1 base from J, with 16 bases between. The CDR3 protein is CASRVLRGPSYEQYF. The CDR3 region has the DNA TGTGCCAGCAGGGTCTTGCGGGGACCTTCCTACGAGCAGTACTTC.

This chain connects TRBV10-3 to TRBJ2-5; 8 positions match TRBD2. V lost 3 bases, J lost 5 bases, and 2 bases stayed unmatched. CDR3 length: 13 residues. CDR1 is ENHRY and CDR2 is SYGVKD in the germline V gene. CDR3 coding DNA: TGTGCCATCAGTGACCGGGGGGGTGAGACCCAGTACTTC. Its translation is CAISDRGGETQYF.